In its sample, the clone carrying this TCR beta chain was seen many times. Its target is not known. Constant-segment primers were used for 5'RACE, and the resulting TCR alpha and TCR beta cDNA libraries carried sample barcodes and UMIs. TCRdb reprocessed the 5' RACE reads via MiXCR and lists one record per CDR3 protein. Seen here are about 200,000 distinct CDR3 sequences, 9% to 10% observed once, and the top ten hold roughly 3.5%. The V gene lost 1 base and the J gene lost 0 bases, with 13 bases spanning the gap. Per germline, CDR1 LGHNA and CDR2 YSLEER. This CDR3 spans 16 amino acids. The data derive from a study of T-cell memory formation after mild COVID-19. As for the study in general: TCR clusters showed largely donor specificity.

Study-level points and caveats: Among CD4+ contracting clones, most were CM and EM, and CD8+ ones EMRA.

The chain carries TRBV4-3 and TRBJ2-7; D is perhaps TRBD2 (6 bases). Source material: PBMCs or a T cell subset sorted from them (not recorded which). The sequence derives from a man between 18 and 29 years old who had mild COVID-19 (a few samples of this study predate the infection). Cell type and time point are not known. CDR3 DNA sequence: TGCGCCAGCAGCCAAGCCATCCGGGGGAGCTCCTACGAGCAGTACTTC. Encoded protein: CASSQAIRGSSYEQYF.